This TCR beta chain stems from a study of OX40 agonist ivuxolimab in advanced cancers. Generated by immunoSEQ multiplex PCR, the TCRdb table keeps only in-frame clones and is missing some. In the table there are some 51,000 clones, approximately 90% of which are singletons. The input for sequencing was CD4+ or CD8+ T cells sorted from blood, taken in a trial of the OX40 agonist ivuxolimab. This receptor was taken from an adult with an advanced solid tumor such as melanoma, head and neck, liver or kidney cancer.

The CDR3 region is CASSQGRGDYGYTF. CDR3 DNA: TGCGCCAGCAGCCAAGGCAGGGGAGATTATGGCTACACCTTC. The chain employs TRBV4-1 and TRBJ1-2, with D tentatively TRBD1 (6 bases). The CDR3 length is 14 residues. CDR1 and CDR2 from the germline V gene are MGHRA and YSYEKL. The ends were cut back, 1 base at V and 5 bases at J, with 11 bases in the middle.